This T cell receptor beta chain was found in a study of cytomegalovirus exposure and HLA in healthy donors. Study as a whole: Tens of millions of unique TCRs from HLA-typed donors made up an early data release. Study results and limitations: There were some V segments, including TRBV6-2 and TRBV6-3, excluded as indistinguishable. In vitro checks showed that a few CMV-associated chains really do target CMV antigens. An Asian-associated ancestry cluster reportedly showed fewer N-insertions than the approximately 630-donor mean in a later analysis.

On this clone: Its antigen is still unknown.

With 60 Vbeta and 13 Jbeta primers, the PCR was carried out. Sequenced by immunoSEQ multiplex PCR; TCRdb stores in-frame clones only, minus some. This sample's table reports approximately 150,000 clones. CDR3 length: 15 residues. The V gene lost 4 bases and the J gene lost 1 base, with 13 bases spanning the gap. Germline values: CDR1 KGHSH, CDR2 LQKENI. This rearrangement joins TRBV18 to TRBJ1-1; tentative D call: TRBD1 (6 bases). The sequenced sample consisted of PBMCs. The receptor's source is a woman aged 18-29 years in good health and CMV-seronegative. The CDR3 here is CASSHSTGENTEAFF. CDR3 in DNA: TGTGCCAGCTCACACTCGACAGGAGAGAACACTGAAGCTTTCTTT.